This TCR beta chain was identified during a study of T cells in Graves' hyperthyroidism and ophthalmopathy. There were TCR beta CDR3 regions amplified from RNA transcripts. The TCR CDR3 was amplified in a first-round RT-PCR using the HTBI primer set. Using its own MiXCR run on the multiplex PCR reads, TCRdb lists one record per CDR3 protein. The sample consists of under 350,000 distinct CDR3 sequences, around 20% of them appearing once. This clonotype showed up many times. The sequenced sample consisted of blood. The TCR was taken from a woman in her 50s with Graves' hyperthyroidism.

CDR3 residues: CASKSDRGEKLFF. In nucleotides, the CDR3 is TGTGCCAGCAAGTCGGACAGGGGTGAAAAACTGTTTTTT. This chain connects TRBV2 to TRBJ1-4; 9 bases are a match to TRBD1. With V trimmed by 7 bases and J by 7 bases, 4 bases remained unmatched. The CDR3 extends over 13 amino acids. Germline CDR1 and CDR2: SNHLY and FYNNEI.